The clone carrying this TCR beta chain was counted a single time. The antigen remains unidentified. Profiled with immunoSEQ multiplex PCR; TCRdb holds only in-frame clones, not every one. There are tens of thousands of clones in the sample; more than 60% occur only once, and 4.8% lies in the top ten. The CDR3 is made up of 18 amino acids. Germline V gene data show CDR1 as SGHNT and CDR2 as YYREEE (reference sequence). V was clipped by 4 bases and J by 4 bases; unmatched bases: 14. This sample was included in a study of CD4+ T cells in melanoma. Study-wide points: CD8+ T cell, macrophage and B cell function reportedly correlated with neoantigen-specific CD4+ T cells. Neoantigen-specific CD4+ T cells in melanoma reportedly had diverse differentiation states.

The sequence was obtained from a human donor with melanoma. Sample: tumor tissue. The V call is TRBV5-4, the J call TRBJ2-2, with 9 bases fitting TRBD2. The CDR3 here is CASSGGLGGGVGTGELFF. Here the CDR3 DNA reads TGTGCCAGCAGCGGGGGACTGGGCGGGGGGGTAGGCACCGGGGAGCTGTTTTTT.